This T cell receptor (beta chain) was observed in a study of identical twins. Study results and limitations: Carriage of fewer insertions was seen in abundant cord blood beta clonotypes, whereas memory repertoires showed none.

The CDR3 runs 16 residues. CDR1 and CDR2 (germline): MNHEY, SMNVEV (reference sequence). J was trimmed by 2 bases and V by 6 bases; bases with no gene match: 8. Template switching added a universal primer site; cDNA carried unique molecular identifiers. TCRdb redid the calling of the 5' RACE reads with MiXCR, one entry per CDR3 protein. This table holds a few hundred thousand distinct CDR3 sequences, 6.5% to 9.5% found once. This clonotype was picked up a small number of times. Its antigen is undetermined. The sample was also linked to a second study, of yellow fever vaccine responses in identical twins.

The TCR was taken from a woman aged 18-35 years in good health. The sequenced material came from CD8+ T cells sorted from blood. V usage is TRBV27 and J usage is TRBJ2-3; 10 bases map to TRBD2. CDR3 sequence: CASRATGLAYTDTQYF. The CDR3, as DNA: TGTGCCAGCAGAGCCACGGGACTAGCGTACACAGATACGCAGTATTTT.